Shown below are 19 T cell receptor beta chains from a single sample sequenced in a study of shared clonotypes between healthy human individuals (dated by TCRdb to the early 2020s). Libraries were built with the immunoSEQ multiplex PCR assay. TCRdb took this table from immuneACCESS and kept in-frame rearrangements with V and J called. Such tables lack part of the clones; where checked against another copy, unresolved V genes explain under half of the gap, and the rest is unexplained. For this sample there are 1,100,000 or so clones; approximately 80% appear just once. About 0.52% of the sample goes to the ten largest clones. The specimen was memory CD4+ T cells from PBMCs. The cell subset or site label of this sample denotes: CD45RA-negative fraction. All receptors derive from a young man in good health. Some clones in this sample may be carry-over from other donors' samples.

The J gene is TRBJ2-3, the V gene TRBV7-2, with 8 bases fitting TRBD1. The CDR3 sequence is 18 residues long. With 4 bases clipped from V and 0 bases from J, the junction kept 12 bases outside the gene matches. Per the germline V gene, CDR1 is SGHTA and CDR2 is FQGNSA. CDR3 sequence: CASSSDRALAKSTDTQYF. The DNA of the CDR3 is TGTGCCAGCAGCTCGGACAGGGCTCTAGCGAAGAGCACAGATACGCAGTATTTT. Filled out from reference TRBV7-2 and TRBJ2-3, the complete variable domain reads GAGVSQSPSNKVTEKGKDVELRCDPISGHTALYWYRQSLGQGLEFLIYFQGNSAPDKSGLPSDRFSAERTGGSVSTLTIQRTQQEDSAVYLCASSSDRALAKSTDTQYFGPGTRLTVL.

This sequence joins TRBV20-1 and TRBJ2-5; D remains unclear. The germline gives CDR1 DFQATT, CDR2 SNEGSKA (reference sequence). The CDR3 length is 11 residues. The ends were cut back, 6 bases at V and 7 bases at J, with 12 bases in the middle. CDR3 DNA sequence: TGCAGTGCCACGCCCACCTGGACCCAGTACTTC. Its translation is CSATPTWTQYF.

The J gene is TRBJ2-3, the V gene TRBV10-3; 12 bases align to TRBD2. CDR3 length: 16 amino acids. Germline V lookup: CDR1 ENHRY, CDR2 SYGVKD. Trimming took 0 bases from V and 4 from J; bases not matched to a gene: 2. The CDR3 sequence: CAISESTSGRSDTQYF. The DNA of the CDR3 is TGTGCCATCAGTGAGTCGACTAGCGGGAGATCAGATACGCAGTATTTT.

The CDR3 sequence: CASSLRGRYTDTQYF. CDR3 in DNA: TGCGCCAGCAGCTTGAGGGGACGTTACACAGATACGCAGTATTTT. The rearrangement joins TRBV5-1 to TRBJ2-3; the D gene could be TRBD1 or TRBD2 (5 bases each). The CDR3 loop spans 15 amino acids. Germline V CDR1 and CDR2: SGHRS, YFSETQ. Trimming removed 1 base from V and 2 bases from J, with 11 bases in between.

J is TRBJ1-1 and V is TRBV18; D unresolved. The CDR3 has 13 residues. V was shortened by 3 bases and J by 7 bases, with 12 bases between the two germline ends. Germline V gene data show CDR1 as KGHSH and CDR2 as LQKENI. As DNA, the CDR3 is TGTGCCAGCTCACCTTCTTTGGGGATTGAAGCTTTCTTT. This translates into CASSPSLGIEAFF.

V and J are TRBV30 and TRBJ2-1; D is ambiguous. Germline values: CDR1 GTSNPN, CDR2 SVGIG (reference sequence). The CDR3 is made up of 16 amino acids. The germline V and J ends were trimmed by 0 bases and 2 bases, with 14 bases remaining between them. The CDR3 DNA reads TGTGCCTGGAGTGTACGCGCCGCCCGGCCCTACAATGAGCAGTTCTTC. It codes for CAWSVRAARPYNEQFF.

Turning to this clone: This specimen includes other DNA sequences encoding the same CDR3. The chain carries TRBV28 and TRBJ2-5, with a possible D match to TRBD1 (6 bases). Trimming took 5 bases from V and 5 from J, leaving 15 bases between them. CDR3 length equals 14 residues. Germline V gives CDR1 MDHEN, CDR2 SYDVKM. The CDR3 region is CASSLIGGPETQYF. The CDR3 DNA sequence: TGTGCCAGCAGTCTGATAGGGGGACCCGAGACCCAGTACTTC.

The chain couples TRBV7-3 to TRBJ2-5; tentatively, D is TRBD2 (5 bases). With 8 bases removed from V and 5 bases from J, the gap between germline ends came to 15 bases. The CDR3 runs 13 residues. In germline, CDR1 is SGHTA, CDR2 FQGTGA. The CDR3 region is CASGFPKRETQYF. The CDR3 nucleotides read TGTGCCAGCGGGTTTCCTAAGCGGGAGACCCAGTACTTC.

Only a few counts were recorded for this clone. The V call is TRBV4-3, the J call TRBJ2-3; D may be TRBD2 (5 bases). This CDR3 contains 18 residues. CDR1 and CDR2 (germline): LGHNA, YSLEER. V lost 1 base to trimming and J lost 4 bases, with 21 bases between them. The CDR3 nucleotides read TGCGCCAGCAGCCAAGGTTTAGGGTTGGCGGGTGGTGCAGATACGCAGTATTTT. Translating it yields CASSQGLGLAGGADTQYF.

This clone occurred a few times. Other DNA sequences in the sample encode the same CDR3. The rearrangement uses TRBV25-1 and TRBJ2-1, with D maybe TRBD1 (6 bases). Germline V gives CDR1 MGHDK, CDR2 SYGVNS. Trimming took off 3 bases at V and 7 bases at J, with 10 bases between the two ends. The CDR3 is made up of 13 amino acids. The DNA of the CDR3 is TGTGCCAGCAGTGAGACAGGCTTGAATGAGCAGTTCTTC. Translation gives CASSETGLNEQFF.

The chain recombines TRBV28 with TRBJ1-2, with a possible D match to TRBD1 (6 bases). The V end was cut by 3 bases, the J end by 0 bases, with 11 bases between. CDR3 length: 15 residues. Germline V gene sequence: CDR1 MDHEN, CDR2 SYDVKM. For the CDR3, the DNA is TGTGCCAGCAGTTTTGCACAGGGCACTAACTATGGCTACACCTTC. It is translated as CASSFAQGTNYGYTF.

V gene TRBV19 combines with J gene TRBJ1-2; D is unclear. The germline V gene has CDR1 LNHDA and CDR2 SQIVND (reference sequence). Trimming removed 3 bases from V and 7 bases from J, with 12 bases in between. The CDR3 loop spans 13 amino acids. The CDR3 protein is CASSMRHLGGYTF. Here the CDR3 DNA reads TGTGCCAGTAGTATGAGGCATCTTGGTGGCTACACCTTC.

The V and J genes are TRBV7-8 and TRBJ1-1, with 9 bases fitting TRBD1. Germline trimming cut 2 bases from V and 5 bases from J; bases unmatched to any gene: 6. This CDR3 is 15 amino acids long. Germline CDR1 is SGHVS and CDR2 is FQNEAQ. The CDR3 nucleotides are TGTGCCAGCAGCTTATACAGGGGGCCAAGGACTGAAGCTTTCTTT. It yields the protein CASSLYRGPRTEAFF.

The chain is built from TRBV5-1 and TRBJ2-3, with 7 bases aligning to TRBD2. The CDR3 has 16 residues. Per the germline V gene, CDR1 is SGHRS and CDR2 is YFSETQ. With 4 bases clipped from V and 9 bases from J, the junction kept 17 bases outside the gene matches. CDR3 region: CASSPMAAGPRGTQYF. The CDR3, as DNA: TGCGCCAGCAGCCCGATGGCAGCGGGGCCCCGGGGGACGCAGTATTTT.

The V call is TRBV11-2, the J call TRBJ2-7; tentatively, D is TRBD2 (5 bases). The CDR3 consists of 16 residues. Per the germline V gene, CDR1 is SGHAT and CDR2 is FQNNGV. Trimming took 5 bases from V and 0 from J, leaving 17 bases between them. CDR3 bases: TGTGCCAGCAGCCCCTACGGGGTACTAAACTCCTACGAGCAGTACTTC. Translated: CASSPYGVLNSYEQYF.

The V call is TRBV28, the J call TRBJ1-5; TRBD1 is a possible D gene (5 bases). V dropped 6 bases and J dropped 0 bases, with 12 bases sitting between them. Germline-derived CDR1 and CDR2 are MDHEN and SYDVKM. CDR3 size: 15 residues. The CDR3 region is CASSPGTDSNQPQHF. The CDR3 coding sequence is TGTGCCAGCAGCCCGGGGACGGATAGCAATCAGCCCCAGCATTTT.

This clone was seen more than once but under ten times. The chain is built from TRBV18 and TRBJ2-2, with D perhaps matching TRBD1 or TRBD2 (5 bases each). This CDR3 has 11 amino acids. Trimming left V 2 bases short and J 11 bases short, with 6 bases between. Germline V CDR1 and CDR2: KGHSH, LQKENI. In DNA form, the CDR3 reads TGTGCCAGCTCACCAGGGACCGAGCTGTTTTTT. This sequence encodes CASSPGTELFF.

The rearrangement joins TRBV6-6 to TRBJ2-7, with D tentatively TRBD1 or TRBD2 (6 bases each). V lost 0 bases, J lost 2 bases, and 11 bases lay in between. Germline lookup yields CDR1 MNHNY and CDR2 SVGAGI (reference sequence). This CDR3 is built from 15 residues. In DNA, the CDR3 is TGTGCCAGCAGTTACTCCGGGGGCCAGCCCTACGAGCAGTACTTC. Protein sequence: CASSYSGGQPYEQYF.

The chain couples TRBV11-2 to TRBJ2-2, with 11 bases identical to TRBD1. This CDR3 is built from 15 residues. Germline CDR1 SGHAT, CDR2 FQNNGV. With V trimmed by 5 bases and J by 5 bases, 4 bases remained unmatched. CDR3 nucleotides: TGTGCCAGCAGCCTGGGACAGGGGGTAACCGGGGAGCTGTTTTTT. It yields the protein CASSLGQGVTGELFF.